This is a list of T cell receptor beta chains from one sample in a study of blood T cell repertoires in COVID-19. Generated by immunoSEQ multiplex PCR, the TCRdb table keeps only in-frame clones and is missing some. The sample holds more than 300,000 clones, 87% seen once. The sequenced sample consisted of peripheral blood. These receptors came from a woman aged 25 to 39 with COVID-19, enrolled during active disease. Each CDR3 is given with its conserved first and last residue. The order of the fields is V gene, D gene, CDR3 length, clone size, J gene, CDR3 DNA, CDR3 protein. D genes are given only for firm matches. Rows give clone size only sometimes, using once, few, many, or a class for an expanded clone.

>TRBV6-4|-|16|-|TRBJ2-1
TGTGCCAGCAGTGATCCGTGGGCCTCAGGTTGTGATGAGCAGTTCTTC
CASSDPWASGCDEQFF
>TRBV28|TRBD1|17|-|TRBJ1-1
TGTGCCAGCAGTCGACAGGGTATTGGGATGGGGAACACTGAAGCTTTCTTT
CASSRQGIGMGNTEAFF
>TRBV3-1/TRBV3-2|-|12|-|TRBJ1-2
TGTGCCAGCAGCCAGGCAAACTATGGCTACACCTTC
CASSQANYGYTF
>TRBV10-1|TRBD1|14|-|TRBJ2-7
TGCGCCAGCAGTGCAGGGGGCCTCCCCTACGAGCAGTACTTC
CASSAGGLPYEQYF
>TRBV6-5|TRBD1|16|-|TRBJ2-5
TGTGCCAGCAGTTCTACCGGGACAGGGGAGTTAGGGACCCAGTACTTC
CASSSTGTGELGTQYF
>TRBV2|TRBD2|17|-|TRBJ2-2
TGTGCCAGCAGAGGGACTAGCGGGATTGCGAACACCGGGGAGCTGTTTTTT
CASRGTSGIANTGELFF
>TRBV7-2|TRBD1|15|-|TRBJ2-5
TGTGCCAGCAGCTCAGTAGGCTCAGGGGGCCAGACCCAGTACTTC
CASSSVGSGGQTQYF
>TRBV3-1/TRBV3-2|-|12|-|TRBJ2-5
TGTGCCAGCAGTGGAGAGGAGGAGACCCAGTACTTC
CASSGEEETQYF
>TRBV2|-|13|-|TRBJ1-5
TGTGCCAACCCCGCGGGCCCCAATCAGCCCCAGCATTTT
CANPAGPNQPQHF
>TRBV24-1|TRBD1|14|few|TRBJ1-1
TGTGCCACCAGTGCCGGACAGGGTAACACTGAAGCTTTCTTT
CATSAGQGNTEAFF
>TRBV24-1|-|13|-|TRBJ2-5
TGTGCCACCAGCGGACTATTCGGAGAGACCCAGTACTTC
CATSGLFGETQYF
>TRBV27|TRBD1|20|once|TRBJ1-5
TGTGCCAGCAGTTTATCTCCCCCTCCGGACAGGCTTTTTAACAATCAGCCCCAGCATTTT
CASSLSPPPDRLFNNQPQHF
>TRBV11-2|TRBD2|16|-|TRBJ2-3
TGTGCCAGCAGCCTACAGACTAGCGGGATCGCAGATACGCAGTATTTT
CASSLQTSGIADTQYF
>TRBV7-3|TRBD1|13|-|TRBJ2-7
TGTGCCAGCAGCGTCGACAGGGGACGCGAGCAGTACTTC
CASSVDRGREQYF